These 16 T cell receptor beta chains share one sample of origin, sequenced in a study of neurological immune-mediated disorders (dated by TCRdb to between 2017 and 2020). The library relied on 5' RACE. Reads for this sample came from an Illumina HiSeq 2500. The raw public reads went through TCRdb reprocessing: fastp at Q25, MiXCR clone calling, in-frame beta chains kept. Records with the same CDR3 protein are collapsed into one entry carrying the most frequent genes and DNA. The sample contains 80,000 or so distinct CDR3 sequences, 9.4% of them found a single time. Of the sample, about 1.7% is held by the ten largest clones. The material sequenced was PBMCs. These receptors all stem from a man aged 45 to 65 in good health.

This clonotype was seen many times. The chain has TRBV4-3 and TRBJ2-1; no firm D call. The V gene lost 0 bases and the J gene lost 5 bases, with 5 bases spanning the gap. Germline values: CDR1 LGHNA, CDR2 YSLEER. CDR3 length equals 13 residues. CDR3 sequence (DNA): TGCGCCAGCAGCCAAGAAACAAACAATGAGCAGTTCTTC. Residues: CASSQETNNEQFF.

This clonotype was seen at least ten times. The J gene is TRBJ2-1, the V gene TRBV20-1; 7 bases line up with TRBD2. This CDR3 comprises 20 residues. CDR1 DFQATT and CDR2 SNEGSKA come from the germline V gene (reference sequence). Unmatched junction bases numbered 23, after V lost 6 bases and J lost 0 bases. CDR3 in DNA: TGCAGTGCGAGAACACTTCCGGGACTACCCTCGGTGGACTCCTACAATGAGCAGTTCTTC. This codes for CSARTLPGLPSVDSYNEQFF.

This clonotype showed up many times. The rearrangement links TRBV7-2 to TRBJ2-3; no clear D. From germline, CDR1 is SGHTA and CDR2 FQGNSA. The V gene lost 5 bases and the J gene lost 3 bases, with 9 bases spanning the gap. This CDR3 has 13 amino acids. CDR3: CASSRHPTDTQYF. DNA of the CDR3: TGTGCCAGCAGCCGACACCCGACAGATACGCAGTATTTT.

This clonotype was seen at least ten times. The gene calls are TRBV7-2 and TRBJ2-2, with TRBD2 as a possible D gene (6 bases). The CDR3 contains 17 residues. The V and J ends lost 1 base and 1 base respectively, with 13 bases between them. CDR1 is SGHTA, CDR2 FQGNSA, per germline. CDR3 DNA: TGTGCCAGCAGCTTAGGGCACGGGAGAGGGAACACCGGGGAGCTGTTTTTT. Its protein product is CASSLGHGRGNTGELFF. Looking up the rest from reference TRBV7-2 and TRBJ2-2 gives the full variable domain: GAGVSQSPSNKVTEKGKDVELRCDPISGHTALYWYRQSLGQGLEFLIYFQGNSAPDKSGLPSDRFSAERTGGSVSTLTIQRTQQEDSAVYLCASSLGHGRGNTGELFFGEGSRLTVL.

This clonotype occurred many times. V usage is TRBV5-5 and J usage is TRBJ1-3; D is unresolved. Per germline, CDR1 SGHKS and CDR2 YYEKEE (reference sequence). The CDR3 is 14 amino acids. The V gene lost 4 bases and the J gene lost 2 bases, with 10 bases spanning the gap. As DNA, the CDR3 is TGTGCCAGCAGCCCCTTGAACACTGGAAACACCATATATTTT. Protein product: CASSPLNTGNTIYF.

This clonotype was recorded at least ten times. The CDR3 DNA reads TGTGCCAGCACCAGGAACACTGAAGCTTTCTTT. It yields the protein CASTRNTEAFF. V gene TRBV28 combines with J gene TRBJ1-1; D gene ambiguous. Germline V gives CDR1 MDHEN, CDR2 SYDVKM. Trimming cost V 7 bases and J 1 base, with 4 bases left between them. The CDR3 extends over 11 amino acids.

This clonotype was counted at least ten times. The chain couples TRBV5-1 to TRBJ1-2, with a possible D match to TRBD1 (5 bases). Germline assignment: CDR1 SGHRS and CDR2 YFSETQ. The CDR3 contains 14 residues. Trimming shortened V by 5 bases and J by 4 bases, and 15 bases separated the two germline ends. CDR3 loop: CASRSGFFAYGYTF. The CDR3 nucleotides are TGCGCCAGCAGGTCAGGGTTCTTCGCCTATGGCTACACCTTC.

This clonotype was counted ten times or more. CDR3 protein: CSGNRGRNTEAFF. CDR3 nucleotide sequence: TGCAGCGGAAACAGGGGCCGGAACACTGAAGCTTTCTTT. The rearrangement links TRBV29-1 to TRBJ1-1, with 7 nucleotides matching TRBD1. Looked up from germline, CDR1 is SQVTM and CDR2 is ANQGSEA. The CDR3 has 13 amino acids. Trimming removed 7 bases from V and 1 base from J; junction bases left unmatched: 6.

This clonotype was recorded many times. The rearrangement joins TRBV20-1 to TRBJ1-2; 10 bases align to TRBD1. Germline V gives CDR1 DFQATT, CDR2 SNEGSKA (reference sequence). The CDR3 loop spans 13 amino acids. V was clipped by 5 bases and J by 8 bases; unmatched bases: 8. CDR3 sequence: CSAVGQGNGGYTF. The CDR3 region has the DNA TGCAGTGCTGTGGGACAGGGGAACGGCGGCTACACCTTC.

This clonotype has ten or more counts. J is TRBJ2-1 and V is TRBV20-1, with 11 bases fitting TRBD2. The trim removed 2 bases at V and 8 bases at J, leaving 5 bases unmatched. The CDR3 runs 14 residues. Germline V lookup: CDR1 DFQATT, CDR2 SNEGSKA (reference sequence). CDR3 loop: CSARLLAGVHEQFF. CDR3 coding DNA: TGCAGTGCTAGATTACTAGCGGGAGTCCATGAGCAGTTCTTC.

This sequence joins TRBV7-2 and TRBJ1-5, with 9 bases aligning to TRBD1. This CDR3 is built from 14 residues. Looked up from germline, CDR1 is SGHTA and CDR2 is FQGNSA. The V and J ends lost 5 bases and 5 bases, in that order; junction bases with no gene match: 4. The CDR3 bases are TGTGCCAGCAGCCCCCGACAGGGGGATCAGCCCCAGCATTTT. Its translation: CASSPRQGDQPQHF.

The chain has TRBV5-5 and TRBJ1-5; D is ambiguous. V was trimmed by 0 bases and J by 12 bases, leaving 13 bases between them. From germline, CDR1 is SGHKS and CDR2 YYEKEE (reference sequence). CDR3 size: 13 residues. For the CDR3, the DNA is TGTGCCAGCAGCTTGGAGAAGAGTCAGTACCAGCATTTT. This encodes CASSLEKSQYQHF.

This clonotype showed up many times. The chain carries TRBV7-2 and TRBJ2-5; 7 nucleotides match TRBD1. Germline V gene lookup returns CDR1 SGHTA and CDR2 FQGNSA. The CDR3 is 15 amino acids. Trimming took 5 bases from V and 2 from J; bases not matched to a gene: 8. In DNA form, the CDR3 reads TGTGCCAGCAGCGCAAGAACAGGGGAACAAGAGACCCAGTACTTC. Its translation: CASSARTGEQETQYF. Full variable domain (outside the CDR3, taken from reference TRBV7-2 and TRBJ2-5): GAGVSQSPSNKVTEKGKDVELRCDPISGHTALYWYRQSLGQGLEFLIYFQGNSAPDKSGLPSDRFSAERTGGSVSTLTIQRTQQEDSAVYLCASSARTGEQETQYFGPGTRLLVL.

This clonotype occurred many times. The chain carries TRBV5-1 and TRBJ2-5, with D possibly TRBD1 on 6 matching bases. CDR1 and CDR2 (germline): SGHRS, YFSETQ. Trimming took 0 bases from V and 5 from J, leaving 8 bases between them. CDR3 length: 13 residues. The CDR3 region is CASSLGQAETQYF. The CDR3 DNA sequence: TGCGCCAGCAGCTTGGGACAGGCCGAGACCCAGTACTTC.

This clonotype was detected ten times or more. This rearrangement joins TRBV27 to TRBJ1-1; 8 bases match TRBD1. CDR1 and CDR2 from the germline V gene are MNHEY and SMNVEV (reference sequence). CDR3 length: 13 amino acids. The V segment lost 4 bases and the J segment 5 bases; nucleotides outside the gene matches: 3. CDR3 nucleotide sequence: TGTGCCAGCAGTTACAGGGGGGGAACTGAAGCTTTCTTT. Translated, it gives CASSYRGGTEAFF.

Many counts were recorded for this clonotype. The chain joins TRBV20-1 to TRBJ2-3; 8 nucleotides match TRBD2. The germline V gene has CDR1 DFQATT and CDR2 SNEGSKA (reference sequence). V shed 6 bases, J shed 4 bases, and the junction held 15 bases outside the gene matches. The CDR3 length is 16 residues. CDR3 nucleotide sequence: TGCAGTGCCCCCCCGTCGGGAGGGCTTGGGTCAGATACGCAGTATTTT. This codes for CSAPPSGGLGSDTQYF.